These T cell receptor beta chains were read from a single sample in a study of human T cells and chemical hapten exposure. MiXCR, applied by TCRdb to the RACE reads, yields one record per CDR3 protein. The repertoire holds over 300,000 distinct CDR3 sequences, 4.5% to 5.5% seen once, with just over 2.5% in the top ten. The sample was whole blood, taken in connection with sensitization to the hapten diphenylcyclopropenone (DPC). These receptors were collected from a woman aged 45-59 years with alopecia areata. Some clones in this sample may be carry-over from other donors' samples. CDR3s include the opening cysteine and the closing phenylalanine or tryptophan. A D gene is named only where the DNA matches it firmly. The size entry is marked missing in some rows and otherwise reads once, few, many or a size class.

>many|NA|TRBJ2-3|TRBV10-3|12
CAIKSFTDTQYF
TGTGCCATCAAGTCCTTCACAGATACGCAGTATTTT
>few|NA|TRBJ2-3|TRBV4-1|13
CASSQDHPDTQYF
TGCGCCAGCAGCCAAGATCATCCAGATACGCAGTATTTT
>few|NA|TRBJ2-3|TRBV5-1|16
CASSAGDRQMSDTQYF
TGCGCCAGCAGCGCGGGGGACAGGCAAATGTCAGATACGCAGTATTTT
>NA|TRBD2|TRBJ2-3|TRBV10-3|14
CAISESAGGDTQYF
TGTGCCATCAGTGAGTCTGCGGGAGGGGATACGCAGTATTTT
>NA|NA|TRBJ1-1|TRBV25-1|14
CASSELLGNTEAFF
TGTGCCAGCAGTGAATTACTGGGAAACACTGAAGCTTTCTTT
>many|NA|TRBJ2-7|TRBV4-3|18
CASSQKLSSSGSFYEQYF
TGCGCCAGCAGCCAAAAACTCTCCTCTTCAGGGAGTTTCTACGAGCAGTACTTC
>many|NA|TRBJ2-7|TRBV7-2|14
CASSSGRTPTEQYF
TGTGCCAGCAGCTCGGGGCGGACGCCGACCGAGCAGTACTTC
>many|TRBD1|TRBJ2-4|TRBV27|18
CASSGQGAPHLSKNIQYF
TGTGCCAGCAGCGGACAGGGGGCTCCGCATCTCTCCAAAAACATTCAGTACTTC
>many|NA|TRBJ2-1|TRBV29-1|13
CSGITTQGNEQFF
TGCAGCGGCATCACTACCCAGGGCAATGAGCAGTTCTTC
>many|TRBD1|TRBJ1-1|TRBV12-3/TRBV12-4|14
CASRPETGVGEAFF
TGTGCCAGCAGGCCAGAGACAGGGGTGGGTGAAGCTTTCTTT
>many|TRBD1|TRBJ2-5|TRBV28|16
CASRQPGTGVQETQYF
TGTGCCAGCAGGCAGCCGGGGACAGGGGTCCAAGAGACCCAGTACTTC
>many|NA|TRBJ2-1|TRBV29-1|14
CSSLTVSSYNEQFF
TGCAGCTCATTGACGGTTAGCTCCTACAATGAGCAGTTCTTC
>NA|NA|TRBJ1-2|TRBV15|15
CATSRAGQRNYGYTF
TGTGCCACCAGCAGAGCCGGACAACGTAACTATGGCTACACCTTC
>many|NA|TRBJ2-5|TRBV12-3/TRBV12-4|12
CASSWTAETQYF
TGTGCCAGCAGCTGGACAGCTGAGACCCAGTACTTC
>many|NA|TRBJ2-7|TRBV10-1|12
CASSESTDKQYF
TGCGCCAGCAGTGAGTCGACGGACAAGCAGTACTTC
>many|TRBD1|TRBJ2-3|TRBV6-1|15
CASSEVQGATDTQYF
TGTGCCAGCAGTGAGGTTCAGGGGGCGACAGATACGCAGTATTTT
>few|NA|TRBJ1-5|TRBV20-1|18
CSARDAEFRDYSNQPQHF
TGCAGTGCTAGAGATGCCGAATTCCGGGACTATAGCAATCAGCCCCAGCATTTT
>few|TRBD1|TRBJ1-5|TRBV24-1|16
CATSDFRDRVGQPQHF
TGTGCCACCAGTGATTTTCGGGACAGGGTCGGACAGCCCCAGCATTTT